A single sample is the source of the 4 T cell receptor beta chains below, sequenced in a study of blood T cells in healthy people across ages. Together with a sample-barcoded 5' primer, a J-beta primer mix was included in a second PCR lasting roughly 6 to 12 cycles. TCRdb processed the 5' RACE reads anew with MiXCR; each CDR3 protein has one entry. This sample carries 600,000 to 800,000 distinct CDR3 sequences, approximately 52% of them seen once, and the ten largest clones take roughly 14%. Sequencing was performed on blood. The receptors were gathered from a woman older than 75 in good health.

This clonotype was recorded at least ten times. This chain joins TRBV3-1 and TRBJ1-5; TRBD1 matches at 7 bases. The junction had 4 bases not matched to a gene; V was cut back by 5 bases and J by 6 bases. In germline, CDR1 is LGHDT, CDR2 YNNKEL (reference sequence). The CDR3 has 13 residues. The CDR3 bases are TGTGCCAGCAGCTCGACAGGGAGTCAGCCCCAGCATTTT. As protein: CASSSTGSQPQHF.

The table lists this clonotype with a few counts. The chain links TRBV5-5 to TRBJ2-2, with 11 bases aligning to TRBD1. The V and J ends lost 4 bases and 0 bases, in that order; junction bases with no gene match: 2. The length of the CDR3 is 16 residues. Germline V lookup: CDR1 SGHKS, CDR2 YYEKEE (reference sequence). CDR3 nucleotides: TGTGCCAGCAGCCGGACAGGGGGCGCGAACACCGGGGAGCTGTTTTTT. This sequence encodes CASSRTGGANTGELFF. The full variable domain, with the rest looked up from reference TRBV5-5 and TRBJ2-2, is DAGVTQSPTHLIKTRGQQVTLRCSPISGHKSVSWYQQVLGQGPQFIFQYYEKEERGRGNFPDRFSARQFPNYSSELNVNALLLGDSALYLCASSRTGGANTGELFFGEGSRLTVL.

V usage is TRBV5-1 and J usage is TRBJ2-3; 8 bases map to TRBD1. J was trimmed by 3 bases and V by 0 bases; bases with no gene match: 9. CDR1 SGHRS and CDR2 YFSETQ come from the germline V gene. The length of the CDR3 is 17 residues. This chain's CDR3 is CASSLVMTGEWTDTQYF. The CDR3 coding sequence is TGCGCCAGCAGCTTGGTCATGACAGGGGAGTGGACAGATACGCAGTATTTT.

The count of this clonotype is one. The rearrangement uses TRBV6-1 and TRBJ2-7; 12 nucleotides line up with TRBD2. The CDR3 loop spans 17 amino acids. The J segment lost 7 bases and the V segment lost 1 base, leaving 11 bases of the junction unmatched. Germline V gene lookup returns CDR1 MNHNS and CDR2 SASEGT. Here the CDR3 DNA reads TGTGCCAGCAGTGAAGGGGCTAGCGGGGGGGTTCGTAATGAGCAGTACTTC. Its protein product is CASSEGASGGVRNEQYF.